A selection of T cell receptor beta chains follows, all from one sample in a study of graft-versus-host responses after intestinal transplantation. Produced via immunoSEQ multiplex PCR; TCRdb's table is partial and in-frame only. Among about 27,000 clones listed, roughly 93% were seen once. The material sequenced was PBMCs, taken 18 days after transplant. Receptors originate from a human patient who received an intestinal transplant, so some T cells may come from the graft donor. Each CDR3 is given with its conserved first and last residue. Each record gives: V gene, J gene, CDR3 protein.

>TRBV19|TRBJ2-1
CASSIDHSGGGYNEQFF
>TRBV7-2|TRBJ2-7
CVSSSPSLEQYF
>TRBV7-8|TRBJ1-2
CASSLNQGANGYTF
>TRBV4-2|TRBJ2-3
CASSQVPGRGDTQYF
>TRBV16|TRBJ2-2
CASSQLVTGELFF
>TRBV6-1|TRBJ2-1
CASTRRGGPYNEQFF
>TRBV30|TRBJ1-4
CAWRPGVGNEKLFF
>TRBV7-9|TRBJ2-7
CASSGVQGIHEQYF
>TRBV5-1|TRBJ2-3
CASSPGWTPNTDTQYF
>TRBV2|TRBJ2-3
CASTTGTSGGTDTQYF
>TRBV6-6|TRBJ1-4
CASSYYDRGPNEKLFF
>TRBV10-2|TRBJ1-2
CASSEVLGGDGYTF
>TRBV6-1|TRBJ1-5
CASSEGISPQHF
>TRBV5-6|TRBJ2-2
CASSYGIGPGELFF
>TRBV7-2|TRBJ1-2
CASSLGPGSYTF
>TRBV5-1|TRBJ2-2
CASSGGGGSGELFF
>TRBV5-1|TRBJ2-1
CASSQGQGEIDEQFF
>TRBV11-2|TRBJ2-3
CASSLETEGPLNTQYF
>TRBV4-2|TRBJ2-5
CASSQVQAQETQYF
>TRBV30|TRBJ2-2
CAWSTAFTGELFF
>TRBV27|TRBJ2-7
CASSLSQGSEQYF
>TRBV29-1|TRBJ1-1
CSVRRLVDTEAFF
>TRBV9|TRBJ2-5
CASSVVGGGGETQYF
>TRBV6-1|TRBJ2-2
CATQRGIGTGELFF
>TRBV4-1|TRBJ2-3
CASSRTGADTQYF
>TRBV10-3|TRBJ1-2
CAISESKSNYGYTF
>TRBV27|TRBJ2-3
CASKPSGVPSDTQYF
>TRBV7-9|TRBJ2-5
CASNPGAGRETQYF
>TRBV21-1|TRBJ1-2
CASTKYPSGCGYTF
>TRBV15|TRBJ1-3
CATSRDGTDSGNTIYF
>TRBV6-5|TRBJ1-2
CASSPEGHYGYTF
>TRBV7-9|TRBJ1-6
CASSWRASTRSPLHF
>TRBV5-1|TRBJ2-2
CASSFQGVDNTGELFF
>TRBV5-4|TRBJ1-1
CASSPNRGKNTEAFF
>TRBV10-2|TRBJ1-5
CASSEVGGLGQPQHF
>TRBV27|TRBJ2-3
CASSLLGLAGTDTQYF
>TRBV7-9|TRBJ2-1
CASSLVRGDLNEQFF
>TRBV6-5|TRBJ2-5
CASSYGPHSQETQYF
>TRBV11-2|TRBJ1-2
CASSLTDGTSYGYTF
>TRBV6-1|TRBJ2-7
CASSPKGRPYEQYF
>TRBV27|TRBJ1-5
CASSPLNQPQHF
>TRBV6-1|TRBJ2-1
CASSEELTAYNEQFF
>TRBV15|TRBJ2-1
CATSRPGLAGNNEQFF
>TRBV9|TRBJ2-3
CASSAGTSGGAPYTQYF
>TRBV11-2|TRBJ2-7
CASSRGSPYEQYF
>TRBV5-4|TRBJ2-3
CASSLVGSPDTQYF
>TRBV7-9|TRBJ2-7
CASSLEPLQGKGAYEQYF
>TRBV29-1|TRBJ1-1
CSVMRYTEAFF
>TRBV18|TRBJ2-7
CASSPEGYEQYF
>TRBV4-1|TRBJ2-3
CASSQRPGQGAKFSTDTQYF
>TRBV5-4|TRBJ1-1
CASSQGSGNTEAFF
>TRBV18|TRBJ1-4
CASSPDRFATNEKLFF
>TRBV10-1|TRBJ2-7
CASSVGKGRMDEQYF
>TRBV6-5|TRBJ1-5
CASSEVGNQPQHF
>TRBV12-5|TRBJ2-2
CASGLPITATGNTGELFF
>TRBV27|TRBJ1-2
CASRGQGGPYGYTF
>TRBV9|TRBJ2-5
CASSVGSEETQYF